A selection of T cell receptor beta chains follows, all from one sample in a study of cytomegalovirus exposure and HLA in healthy donors. Clones were sequenced by immunoSEQ multiplex PCR, and TCRdb holds only the in-frame ones, with some missing. The sample yields approximately 160,000 clones, 82% seen once. What was sequenced was PBMCs. These receptors all come from a girl between 10 and 17 years old in good health and CMV-seropositive. CDR3s include the opening cysteine and the closing phenylalanine or tryptophan. Each record gives: V gene, clone size, D gene, J gene, CDR3 DNA, CDR3 protein. D genes are given only for firm matches. The size of a clone is reported for some rows only, either as once, few or many, or as a class for expanded clones.

v_call: TRBV29-1
clone_size: -
d_call: TRBD1
j_call: TRBJ2-7
cdr3_nt: TGCAGCGTTGGCTTCCAAAGGCCAGGGACAGGAATCGACGAGCAGTACTTC
cdr3_aa: CSVGFQRPGTGIDEQYF

v_call: TRBV7-8
clone_size: -
d_call: TRBD1
j_call: TRBJ2-3
cdr3_nt: TGTGCCAGCAGCTTGCCAAGGACAGGGGATGGAGCAGATACGCAGTATTTT
cdr3_aa: CASSLPRTGDGADTQYF

v_call: TRBV27
clone_size: -
d_call: -
j_call: TRBJ2-1
cdr3_nt: TGTGCCAGCTCTAAAACGACGGGGTACAATGAGCAGTTCTTC
cdr3_aa: CASSKTTGYNEQFF

v_call: TRBV5-4
clone_size: -
d_call: -
j_call: TRBJ2-2
cdr3_nt: TGTGCCAGCAGCTCACCGGGACAGAACACCGGGGAGCTGTTTTTT
cdr3_aa: CASSSPGQNTGELFF

v_call: TRBV28
clone_size: -
d_call: -
j_call: TRBJ1-1
cdr3_nt: TGTGCCAGCAATTCCTGGCCGGGGGACACTGAAGCTTTCTTT
cdr3_aa: CASNSWPGDTEAFF

v_call: TRBV30
clone_size: -
d_call: -
j_call: TRBJ2-2
cdr3_nt: TGTGCCTGGATTGGGCTAACGAACACCGGGGAGCTGTTTTTT
cdr3_aa: CAWIGLTNTGELFF

v_call: TRBV2
clone_size: -
d_call: -
j_call: TRBJ1-1
cdr3_nt: TGTGCCAGCAGTGCGGACGGGGGCACTGAAGCTTTCTTT
cdr3_aa: CASSADGGTEAFF

v_call: TRBV7-3
clone_size: -
d_call: TRBD1
j_call: TRBJ2-6
cdr3_nt: TGTGCCAGCAGCTTAGGGACAGGGACGAATGTCCTGACTTTC
cdr3_aa: CASSLGTGTNVLTF

v_call: TRBV7-3
clone_size: -
d_call: TRBD2
j_call: TRBJ2-1
cdr3_nt: TGTGCCAGCAGCCAGAACAGCGGGAGGTCGAATGAGCAGTTCTTC
cdr3_aa: CASSQNSGRSNEQFF

v_call: TRBV5-1
clone_size: few
d_call: TRBD2
j_call: TRBJ2-7
cdr3_nt: TGCGCCAGCAGCTTGGGGCTAGCGGGACTTGCCTACGAGCAGTACTTC
cdr3_aa: CASSLGLAGLAYEQYF

v_call: TRBV10-1
clone_size: -
d_call: -
j_call: TRBJ2-2
cdr3_nt: TGCGCCAGCAGTGATGGCAGGGCGAACACCGGGGAGCTGTTTTTT
cdr3_aa: CASSDGRANTGELFF

v_call: TRBV29-1
clone_size: -
d_call: -
j_call: TRBJ2-7
cdr3_nt: TGCAGCGCTCGCAAAACCCTAGGCTACGAGCAGTACTTC
cdr3_aa: CSARKTLGYEQYF

v_call: TRBV6-1
clone_size: -
d_call: TRBD2
j_call: TRBJ2-7
cdr3_nt: TGTGCCAGCAGCTCCGGGACTAGCGGCTACGAGCAGTACTTC
cdr3_aa: CASSSGTSGYEQYF

v_call: TRBV6-1
clone_size: -
d_call: TRBD1
j_call: TRBJ2-2
cdr3_nt: TGTGCCAGCAACAGGGGATACACCGGGGAGCTGTTTTTT
cdr3_aa: CASNRGYTGELFF

v_call: TRBV5-4
clone_size: few
d_call: -
j_call: TRBJ2-6
cdr3_nt: TGTGCCAGCAGCCCGTACGGGGGGCTGGAGTCCGGGGCCAACGTCCTGACTTTC
cdr3_aa: CASSPYGGLESGANVLTF

v_call: TRBV29-1
clone_size: -
d_call: -
j_call: TRBJ1-4
cdr3_nt: TGCAGCATACTCGGAGAGGATATGGGTAATGAAAAACTGTTTTTT
cdr3_aa: CSILGEDMGNEKLFF

v_call: TRBV5-1
clone_size: -
d_call: -
j_call: TRBJ2-3
cdr3_nt: TGCGCCAGCAGCCCTTCGAGCACAGATACGCAGTATTTT
cdr3_aa: CASSPSSTDTQYF

v_call: TRBV5-8
clone_size: -
d_call: -
j_call: TRBJ2-5
cdr3_nt: TGTGCCAGCAGCGCCGAGACGCCGGGGGAAGAGACCCAGTACTTC
cdr3_aa: CASSAETPGEETQYF

v_call: TRBV4-1
clone_size: -
d_call: TRBD2
j_call: TRBJ2-7
cdr3_nt: TGCGCCAGCAGCCAAGTCGCGGGTGGGGGGGACTACGAGCAGTACTTC
cdr3_aa: CASSQVAGGGDYEQYF

v_call: TRBV25-1
clone_size: -
d_call: TRBD2
j_call: TRBJ2-5
cdr3_nt: TGTGCCAGCAGTAGCGGGGCTAGCGCCCAAGAGACCCAGTACTTC
cdr3_aa: CASSSGASAQETQYF

v_call: TRBV10-1
clone_size: -
d_call: -
j_call: TRBJ2-7
cdr3_nt: TGCGCCAGCAGTCCCGGGACTGCCTACGAGCAGTACTTC
cdr3_aa: CASSPGTAYEQYF

v_call: TRBV27
clone_size: -
d_call: TRBD1
j_call: TRBJ2-3
cdr3_nt: TGTGCCAGCATTACAAGGGGGCCATTAATCACAGATACGCAGTATTTT
cdr3_aa: CASITRGPLITDTQYF

v_call: TRBV5-1
clone_size: -
d_call: -
j_call: TRBJ2-5
cdr3_nt: TGCGCCAGCAGCTTAGTTCGTGGGGGACTAGAGACCCAGTACTTC
cdr3_aa: CASSLVRGGLETQYF

v_call: TRBV14
clone_size: -
d_call: -
j_call: TRBJ2-7
cdr3_nt: TGTGCCAGCACCCCAAGAAGAGGGATCCAGGACGGGAGTCACTTC
cdr3_aa: CASTPRRGIQDGSHF

v_call: TRBV18
clone_size: -
d_call: TRBD1
j_call: TRBJ2-7
cdr3_nt: TGTGCCAGCGCACCGGGACAGGGACCCTACGAGCAGTACTTC
cdr3_aa: CASAPGQGPYEQYF

v_call: TRBV11-2
clone_size: -
d_call: TRBD1
j_call: TRBJ1-2
cdr3_nt: TGTACCAGCACCGGGACAGCACTTACTAACTATGGCTACACCTTC
cdr3_aa: CTSTGTALTNYGYTF

v_call: TRBV19
clone_size: -
d_call: TRBD1
j_call: TRBJ1-4
cdr3_nt: TGTGCCAGTACCACGACAGGGAATGGTGAAAAACTGTTTTTT
cdr3_aa: CASTTTGNGEKLFF

v_call: TRBV28
clone_size: -
d_call: TRBD1
j_call: TRBJ1-2
cdr3_nt: TGTGCCAGCAGTTTCGGGGACAGGCCCGCTGGCCGGTATGGCTACACCTTC
cdr3_aa: CASSFGDRPAGRYGYTF

v_call: TRBV11-1
clone_size: -
d_call: -
j_call: TRBJ2-1
cdr3_nt: TGTGCCAGCAGCTCCCGATCTGGTAGCTCCTACAATGAGCAGTTCTTC
cdr3_aa: CASSSRSGSSYNEQFF

v_call: TRBV7-8
clone_size: -
d_call: -
j_call: TRBJ2-1
cdr3_nt: TGTGCCAGCAGCGCACCGGGTTCCTACAATGAGCAGTTCTTC
cdr3_aa: CASSAPGSYNEQFF

v_call: TRBV28
clone_size: few
d_call: -
j_call: TRBJ2-6
cdr3_nt: TGTGCCAGCCTTCGGGAGACCGGGGCCAACGTCCTGACTTTC
cdr3_aa: CASLRETGANVLTF